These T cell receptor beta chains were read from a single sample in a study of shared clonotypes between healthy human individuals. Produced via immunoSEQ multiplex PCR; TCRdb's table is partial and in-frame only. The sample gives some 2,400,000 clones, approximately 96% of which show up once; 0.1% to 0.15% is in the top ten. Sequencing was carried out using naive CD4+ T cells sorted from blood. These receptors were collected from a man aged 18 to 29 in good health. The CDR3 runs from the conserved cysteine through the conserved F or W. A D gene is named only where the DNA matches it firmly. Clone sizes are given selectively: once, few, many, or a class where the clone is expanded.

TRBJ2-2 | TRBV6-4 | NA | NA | CASSYSTGGPGTGELFF | TGTGCCAGCAGTTACTCAACCGGGGGGCCGGGAACCGGGGAGCTGTTTTTT
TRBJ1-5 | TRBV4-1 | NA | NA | CASSQEGTPGNQPQHF | TGCGCCAGCAGCCAAGAGGGGACGCCGGGCAATCAGCCCCAGCATTTT
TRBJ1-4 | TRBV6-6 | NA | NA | CASSYSAGANEKLFF | TGTGCCAGCAGTTACTCGGCAGGAGCTAATGAAAAACTGTTTTTT
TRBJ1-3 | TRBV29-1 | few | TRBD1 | CSVGYRDRLGNTIYF | TGCAGCGTCGGTTACCGGGACAGGCTTGGAAACACCATATATTTT
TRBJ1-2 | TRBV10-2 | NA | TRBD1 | CASSLTGGANGYTF | TGCGCCAGCAGTCTGACAGGGGGAGCCAATGGCTACACCTTC
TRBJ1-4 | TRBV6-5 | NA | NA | CASSYSAGWEEKLFF | TGTGCCAGCAGTTACTCGGCGGGATGGGAAGAAAAACTGTTTTTT
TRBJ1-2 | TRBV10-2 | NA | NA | CASSEQGNYGYTF | TGCGCCAGCAGCGAGCAGGGGAACTATGGCTACACCTTC
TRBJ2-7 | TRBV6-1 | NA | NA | CASNSYEQYF | TGTGCCAGCAACTCCTACGAGCAGTACTTC
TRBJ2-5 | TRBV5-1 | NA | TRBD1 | CASSWRTGGEETQYF | TGCGCCAGCAGCTGGAGGACAGGGGGCGAGGAGACCCAGTACTTC
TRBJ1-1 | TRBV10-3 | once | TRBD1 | CAITEDRENTEAFF | TGTGCCATCACTGAGGACAGGGAAAACACTGAAGCTTTCTTT
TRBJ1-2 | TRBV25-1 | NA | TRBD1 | CASSLGGQGNGYTF | TGTGCCAGCAGTCTCGGGGGACAGGGCAATGGCTACACCTTC
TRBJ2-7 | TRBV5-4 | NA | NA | CASSLDGGASYEQYF | TGTGCCAGCAGCTTGGATGGGGGCGCATCCTACGAGCAGTACTTC
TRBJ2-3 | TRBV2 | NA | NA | CASSEGTQYF | TGTGCCAGCAGTGAAGGTACGCAGTATTTT
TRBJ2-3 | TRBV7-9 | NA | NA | CASSSRTRPPRDTQYF | TGTGCCAGCAGCTCAAGGACTCGCCCTCCCCGAGATACGCAGTATTTT
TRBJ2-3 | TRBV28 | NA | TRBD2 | CASSSRGSGGNGRDTQYF | TGTGCCAGCAGTTCCCGGGGTAGCGGGGGCAACGGTCGAGATACGCAGTATTTT
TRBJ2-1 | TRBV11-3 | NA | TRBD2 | CASSSPGTSGYNEQFF | TGTGCCAGCAGCTCTCCCGGGACTAGCGGTTACAATGAGCAGTTCTTC
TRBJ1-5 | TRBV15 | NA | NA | CATSRERVSNQPQHF | TGTGCCACCAGCAGAGAGCGGGTCAGCAATCAGCCCCAGCATTTT
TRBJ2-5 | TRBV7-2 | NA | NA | CASSPGPGGRQETQYF | TGTGCCAGCAGTCCGGGGCCCGGAGGGAGGCAAGAGACCCAGTACTTC
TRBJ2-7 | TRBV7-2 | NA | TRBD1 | CASSPPGQGVYEQYF | TGTGCCAGCAGCCCCCCGGGACAGGGGGTTTACGAGCAGTACTTC
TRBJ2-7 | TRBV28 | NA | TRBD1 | CASSLHKGQGGYRYF | TGTGCCAGCAGTTTACATAAAGGACAGGGGGGCTATCGGTACTTC
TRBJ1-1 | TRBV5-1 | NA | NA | CASSLETGTTEAFF | TGCGCCAGCAGCTTAGAAACAGGGACCACTGAAGCTTTCTTT
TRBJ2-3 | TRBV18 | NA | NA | CASSPPVLENTQYF | TGTGCCAGCTCACCACCCGTCCTAGAGAATACGCAGTATTTT
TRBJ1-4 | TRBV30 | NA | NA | CAWSQGNDEKLFF | TGTGCCTGGAGTCAGGGGAACGATGAAAAACTGTTTTTT
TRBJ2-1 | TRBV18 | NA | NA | CASSPPQGRTPNEQFF | TGTGCCAGCTCACCCCCTCAGGGACGAACTCCGAATGAGCAGTTCTTC
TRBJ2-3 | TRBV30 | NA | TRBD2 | CAWSGGLADLTDTQYF | TGTGCCTGGAGTGGTGGACTAGCGGATTTAACAGATACGCAGTATTTT
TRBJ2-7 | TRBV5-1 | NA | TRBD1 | CASSLEGQGIEQYF | TGCGCCAGCAGCTTGGAGGGACAGGGAATCGAGCAGTACTTC
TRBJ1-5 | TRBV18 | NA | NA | CASSPGREEVQPQHF | TGTGCCAGCTCACCCGGGCGGGAGGAGGTTCAGCCCCAGCATTTT
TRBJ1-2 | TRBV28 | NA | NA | CASSHGGYTF | TGTGCCAGCAGTCACGGTGGCTACACCTTC
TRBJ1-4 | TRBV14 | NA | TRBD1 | CASSDHRQGWNEKLFF | TGTGCCAGCAGCGACCACCGACAGGGGTGGAATGAAAAACTGTTTTTT
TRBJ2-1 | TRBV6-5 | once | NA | CASSLEYRLVNEQFF | TGTGCCAGCAGCCTAGAGTACCGGCTCGTCAATGAGCAGTTCTTC
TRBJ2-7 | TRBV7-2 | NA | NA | CASSLWGGGSYEQYF | TGTGCCAGCAGCTTATGGGGAGGGGGCTCCTACGAGCAGTACTTC
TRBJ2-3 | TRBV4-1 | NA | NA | CASSQEGTRTSTDTQYF | TGCGCCAGCAGCCAAGAGGGGACAAGAACTAGCACAGATACGCAGTATTTT
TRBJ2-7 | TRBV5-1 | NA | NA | CASSLSRTTYEQYF | TGCGCCAGCAGCTTGAGTCGGACAACTTACGAGCAGTACTTC
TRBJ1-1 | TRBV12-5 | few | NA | CASGPFVNTEAFF | TGTGCTAGTGGTCCCTTCGTCAACACTGAAGCTTTCTTT
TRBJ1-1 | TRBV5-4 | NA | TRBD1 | CASSLVGQATEAFF | TGTGCCAGCAGCTTGGTGGGACAGGCCACTGAAGCTTTCTTT
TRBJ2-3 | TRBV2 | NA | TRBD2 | CASSALAGTRSTDTQYF | TGTGCCAGCAGTGCCCTCGCCGGGACTAGAAGCACAGATACGCAGTATTTT
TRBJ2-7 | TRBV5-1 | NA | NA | CASSGNTGPYEQYF | TGCGCCAGCAGCGGAAACACAGGACCCTACGAGCAGTACTTC
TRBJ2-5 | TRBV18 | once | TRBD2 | CASSPRRTSGGQETQYF | TGTGCCAGCTCACCACGGAGGACTAGCGGGGGCCAAGAGACCCAGTACTTC
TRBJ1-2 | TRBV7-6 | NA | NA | CASSPANYGYTF | TGTGCCAGCTCCCCGGCTAACTATGGCTACACCTTC